This T cell receptor beta chain is drawn from a study of human T cells and chemical hapten exposure. The time point: patch test 1, 2 weeks after DPC sensitization. The treatment: therapeutic diphenylcyclopropenone sensitization with weekly scalp DPC. This clonotype was detected ten times or more. V lost 6 bases, J lost 9 bases, and 14 bases lay in between. This CDR3 region has 12 residues. CDR1 is MDHEN, CDR2 SYDVKM, per germline. Individual cDNA molecules in this library carried unique molecular identifiers. TCRdb reprocessed the RACE reads via MiXCR and lists one record per CDR3 protein. Among about 120,000 distinct CDR3 sequences listed, approximately 15% were seen once.

The input for sequencing was whole blood, taken in connection with sensitization to the hapten diphenylcyclopropenone (DPC). This chain joins TRBV28 and TRBJ1-1; D unresolved. This TCR was sampled from a man between 18 and 29 years old with alopecia areata. Some clones in this sample may be carry-over from other donors' samples. The CDR3 sequence is CASSSTATQAFF. The DNA for the CDR3 is TGTGCCAGCAGCTCGACGGCGACCCAAGCTTTCTTT. Full variable domain (missing parts from reference TRBV28 and TRBJ1-1): DVKVTQSSRYLVKRTGEKVFLECVQDMDHENMFWYRQDPGLGLRLIYFSYDVKMKEKGDIPEGYSVSREKKERFSLILESASTNQTSMYLCASSSTATQAFFGQGTRLTVV.